What follows describes a single TCR beta chain. Trimming cost V 5 bases and J 0 bases; bases outside gene matches: 4. The CDR3 is 13 residues long. The V gene's germline CDR1 is SQVTM and CDR2 ANQGSEA. Amplified TCR beta CDR3 regions came from RNA transcripts. An initial round of RT-PCR targeting the TCR CDR3 relied on the HTBI primer set. In TCRdb, the multiplex PCR reads were re-called with MiXCR into one record per CDR3 protein. The sample shows over 500,000 distinct CDR3 sequences, 46% of them seen only once. The entry originates in a study of T cells in Graves' hyperthyroidism and ophthalmopathy. The chain is built from TRBV29-1 and TRBJ2-7; TRBD1 aligns across 7 bases. The sequenced sample consisted of peripheral blood or thyroid tissue (not recorded which). This clonotype was sampled from an adult woman with Graves' disease, either hyperthyroidism or ophthalmopathy (not recorded which). As DNA, the CDR3 is TGCAGCGTTAAGACAGGGCTCTCCTACGAGCAGTACTTC. This encodes CSVKTGLSYEQYF.